This is a list of T cell receptor beta chains from one sample in a study of T cells expressing NK-cell markers. Using the 5' RACE reads, TCRdb records one entry per CDR3 protein without DNA. Its table records about 550,000 distinct CDR3 sequences. Material: blood T cells: a sorted CD56 or NKG2C T cell subset, CD4+ or CD8+ T cells, or bulk PBMC T cells (not recorded which). The receptors here all came from a man younger than 35 in good health. Both conserved end residues are part of each CDR3. Fields, in order: CDR3 protein, V gene, J gene.

CDR3aa: CASTNLGGRQFF
v_gene: TRBV12-3/TRBV12-4
j_gene: TRBJ2-1

CDR3aa: CATSVPGSEQYF
v_gene: TRBV24-1
j_gene: TRBJ2-7

CDR3aa: CASSGTTGARSFGEQFF
v_gene: TRBV12-3/TRBV12-4
j_gene: TRBJ2-1

CDR3aa: CASSMSFQGAGAFF
v_gene: TRBV19
j_gene: TRBJ1-1

CDR3aa: CASSLASAGGYEQYF
v_gene: TRBV7-6
j_gene: TRBJ2-7

CDR3aa: CASSLGLAGFYNEQFF
v_gene: TRBV11-2
j_gene: TRBJ2-1

CDR3aa: CASSRRGLDTEAFF
v_gene: TRBV12-3/TRBV12-4
j_gene: TRBJ1-1

CDR3aa: CASSKGRSNQPQHF
v_gene: TRBV21-1
j_gene: TRBJ1-5

CDR3aa: CASSSDPRPYNEQFF
v_gene: TRBV7-8
j_gene: TRBJ2-1

CDR3aa: CASSQVSSGELFF
v_gene: TRBV4-3
j_gene: TRBJ2-2

CDR3aa: CASSSDFGGAFF
v_gene: TRBV12-3/TRBV12-4
j_gene: TRBJ1-1

CDR3aa: CASSSDRGPVDEQFF
v_gene: TRBV11-2
j_gene: TRBJ2-1

CDR3aa: CASSYDRAEPQHF
v_gene: TRBV12-3/TRBV12-4
j_gene: TRBJ1-5

CDR3aa: CSVLGDRILTDTQYF
v_gene: TRBV29-1
j_gene: TRBJ2-3

CDR3aa: CASSQPTRGSSYNEQFF
v_gene: TRBV4-1
j_gene: TRBJ2-1

CDR3aa: CASSWAPATNEKLFF
v_gene: TRBV5-5
j_gene: TRBJ1-4

CDR3aa: CSARSPLRGFGETQYF
v_gene: TRBV20-1
j_gene: TRBJ2-5

CDR3aa: CAWSVQRTPGETQYF
v_gene: TRBV30
j_gene: TRBJ2-5

CDR3aa: CASSLSGTRINEQFF
v_gene: TRBV11-2
j_gene: TRBJ2-1

CDR3aa: CASSLGRAGRGTQYF
v_gene: TRBV11-2
j_gene: TRBJ2-3

CDR3aa: CASRSRTGFGEQYF
v_gene: TRBV5-1
j_gene: TRBJ2-7

CDR3aa: CASSYLRDMAKNIQYF
v_gene: TRBV6-2/TRBV6-3
j_gene: TRBJ2-4

CDR3aa: CASSPGLAGPQGADTQYF
v_gene: TRBV7-6
j_gene: TRBJ2-3